This passage covers 8 T cell receptor beta chains from one sample sequenced in a study of shared clonotypes between healthy human individuals. Produced via immunoSEQ multiplex PCR; TCRdb's table is partial and in-frame only. In the table there are about 560,000 clones, roughly 79% of which are singletons. What was sequenced was PBMCs. The receptors shown here come from a woman in her forties in good health. Some clones in this sample may be carry-over from other donors' samples.

This rearrangement joins TRBV7-9 to TRBJ1-5; 7 bases fit TRBD1. This CDR3 region has 16 residues. CDR1 and CDR2 (germline): SEHNR, FQNEAQ (reference sequence). V lost 3 bases to trimming and J lost 0 bases; unmatched junction nucleotides: 5. The CDR3 sequence is CASSFGTAYSNQPQHF. As DNA, the CDR3 is TGTGCCAGCAGCTTTGGGACAGCTTATAGCAATCAGCCCCAGCATTTT. The full variable domain, with the rest looked up from reference TRBV7-9 and TRBJ1-5, is DTGVSQNPRHKITKRGQNVTFRCDPISEHNRLYWYRQTLGQGPEFLTYFQNEAQLEKSRLLSDRFSAERPKGSFSTLEIQRTEQGDSAMYLCASSFGTAYSNQPQHFGDGTRLSIL.

The rearrangement uses TRBV5-4 and TRBJ2-5; 7 bases line up with TRBD1. Losses at the gene ends were 4 bases for V and 3 bases for J; bases not matched to a gene: 3. The germline V gene has CDR1 SGHNT and CDR2 YYREEE (reference sequence). The CDR3 runs 13 residues. DNA for the CDR3: TGTGCCAGCAGCACGACAGGGAAAGAGACCCAGTACTTC. This sequence encodes CASSTTGKETQYF. Complete variable domain (other parts from reference TRBV5-4 and TRBJ2-5): ETGVTQSPTHLIKTRGQQVTLRCSSQSGHNTVSWYQQALGQGPQFIFQYYREEENGRGNFPPRFSGLQFPNYSSELNVNALELDDSALYLCASSTTGKETQYFGPGTRLLVL.

The chain uses TRBV27 and TRBJ1-1; D is perhaps TRBD1 (6 bases). Trimming cost V 0 bases and J 0 bases, with 11 bases left between them. The CDR3 runs 16 residues. Germline V CDR1 and CDR2: MNHEY, SMNVEV (reference sequence). The CDR3, as DNA: TGTGCCAGCAGTTTATCCGGGACAAGCATGAACACTGAAGCTTTCTTT. This translates into CASSLSGTSMNTEAFF.

The chain has TRBV30 and TRBJ1-2, with 9 bases that match TRBD1. V dropped 2 bases and J dropped 6; count of bases not matched to a gene: 10. The germline CDR1 and CDR2 sequences are GTSNPN and SVGIG (reference sequence). The CDR3 runs 15 residues. CDR3 sequence reads: CAWSTSQGAVNGYTF. The CDR3 DNA is TGTGCCTGGAGTACCTCACAGGGGGCGGTAAATGGCTACACCTTC.

The chain combines TRBV11-2 with TRBJ1-2; 9 bases line up with TRBD1. V trimming: 5 bases; J trimming: 1 base; junction bases outside the gene matches: 5. The CDR3 totals 15 residues. Germline V gives CDR1 SGHAT, CDR2 FQNNGV. CDR3: CASSLGTGINYGYTF. Written as DNA, the CDR3 is TGTGCCAGCAGCCTGGGGACAGGGATTAACTATGGCTACACCTTC.

This rearrangement joins TRBV15 to TRBJ2-5; D tentatively reads TRBD1 or TRBD2 (5 bases each). The germline gives CDR1 LNHNV, CDR2 YYDKDF (reference sequence). Trimming pared 4 bases from V and 14 bases from J, leaving 17 bases between. The CDR3 extends over 12 amino acids. The CDR3 loop reads CATSTSSGRVYF. The DNA of the CDR3 is TGTGCCACCAGCACCTCAAGCGGCAGGGTCTACTTC. Drawing the rest from reference TRBV15 and TRBJ2-5, the complete variable domain is DAMVIQNPRYQVTQFGKPVTLSCSQTLNHNVMYWYQQKSSQAPKLLFHYYDKDFNNEADTPDNFQSRRPNTSFCFLDIRSPGLGDTAMYLCATSTSSGRVYFGPGTRLLVL.

V gene TRBV7-2 combines with J gene TRBJ1-2; the D is unclear. V was clipped by 4 bases and J by 3 bases, with 9 bases between them. Germline CDR1 SGHTA, CDR2 FQGNSA. This CDR3 is 13 amino acids long. DNA for the CDR3: TGTGCCAGCAGCTCCGTGAGCGACTATGGCTACACCTTC. As protein: CASSSVSDYGYTF.

V is TRBV7-3 and J is TRBJ1-3; 10 bases align to TRBD1. V was clipped by 1 base and J by 2 bases; unmatched bases: 2. Germline V lookup: CDR1 SGHTA, CDR2 FQGTGA. The CDR3 runs to 16 residues. CDR3 sequence reads: CASSLIGTGAGNTIYF. CDR3 sequence (DNA): TGTGCCAGCAGCTTAATAGGGACAGGGGCTGGAAACACCATATATTTT.